Listed here is a single T cell receptor (beta chain). This record comes from a study of long-term antiretroviral therapy in people with HIV. Researchers ran immunoSEQ v3.0 at survey level. Some clones are missing from TCRdb's copy, which holds only in-frame ones; the method was immunoSEQ multiplex PCR. The sample records about 39,000 clones, around nine tenths being singletons. Trimming pared 0 bases from V and 4 bases from J, leaving 15 bases between. The CDR3 contains 16 residues. Germline CDR1 and CDR2: SGHRS and YFSETQ. The specimen comprised unsorted PBMCs, sampled just before starting antiretroviral therapy. J is TRBJ2-3 and V is TRBV5-1; perhaps TRBD2 as D (6 bases). The receptor was isolated from a woman younger than 30 with HIV. The CDR3 is CASSLAPRGGPDTQYF. CDR3 DNA sequence: TGCGCCAGCAGCTTGGCACCGCGGGGTGGCCCAGATACGCAGTATTTT.